The present entry profiles one T cell receptor (beta chain) with its context. Antigen specificity is unknown. These data belong to a study of blood T cells in healthy people across ages. The V end was cut by 6 bases, the J end by 3 bases, with 15 bases between. The CDR3 length is 15 residues. Germline V gives CDR1 DFQATT, CDR2 SNEGSKA (reference sequence). Findings of the study overall: Estimates drawn from one million T cells were deemed to understate diversity.

Peripheral blood samples of 7.5 to 10 milliliters were drawn from each donor. PCR was performed a second time for about 7 to 12 cycles using a sample-barcoded 5' primer and a J-beta primer mix. TCRdb used MiXCR to reprocess the 5' RACE reads, holding one entry per CDR3 protein. The sample lists roughly 1,500,000 distinct CDR3 sequences, roughly 32% occurring once. The chain links TRBV20-1 to TRBJ1-6, with D possibly matching TRBD1 (5 bases). This clonotype was sampled from a woman in her 30s in good health. Source material: blood. CDR3 nucleotide sequence: TGCAGTGCCAGAAGAAAACAGGTCTATAATTCACCCCTCCACTTT. This encodes CSARRKQVYNSPLHF.